This T cell receptor (beta chain) is drawn from a study of blood T cell repertoires in COVID-19. Overall study context: Acute-phase and convalescent COVID-19 samples originated in the United States, Italy and Spain. The analysed material was cDNA or gDNA that came from T cells, B-cell-depleted T cells, or PBMCs.

In the original analysis: Reference gene primers were amplified, and this amplification served to estimate nucleated cell counts. TCRdb's table, derived via immunoSEQ multiplex PCR, lists solely in-frame clones and lacks some. V, J and clone size were drawn from that table, and D and trimming were deduced from the DNA. The data contain roughly 200,000 clones, over 75% of them singletons. Trimming stripped 3 bases from V and 4 bases from J, with 10 bases between. Germline V lookup: CDR1 KGHDR, CDR2 SFDVKD. The CDR3 runs to 14 residues. The material sequenced was peripheral blood. This TCR derives from a man in his fifties who had recovered from COVID-19. The V call is TRBV24-1, the J call TRBJ2-3; D might be TRBD1 (6 bases). The CDR3 spells CATSDDRFPDTQYF. The DNA of the CDR3 is TGTGCCACCAGTGATGACAGGTTTCCAGATACGCAGTATTTT.